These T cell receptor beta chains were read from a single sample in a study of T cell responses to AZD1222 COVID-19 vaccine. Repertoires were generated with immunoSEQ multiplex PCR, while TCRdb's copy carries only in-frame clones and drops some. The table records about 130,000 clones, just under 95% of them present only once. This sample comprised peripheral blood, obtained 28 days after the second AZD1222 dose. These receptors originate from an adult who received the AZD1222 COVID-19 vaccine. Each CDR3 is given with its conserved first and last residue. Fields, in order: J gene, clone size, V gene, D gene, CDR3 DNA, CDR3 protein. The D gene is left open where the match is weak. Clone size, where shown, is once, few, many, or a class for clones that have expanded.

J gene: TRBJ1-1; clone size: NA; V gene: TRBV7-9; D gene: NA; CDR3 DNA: TGTGTCCTAAGTACGGAGAACACTGAAGCTTTCTTT; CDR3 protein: CVLSTENTEAFF
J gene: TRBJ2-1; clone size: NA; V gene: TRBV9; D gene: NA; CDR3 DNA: TGTGCCAGCAGCCCAAGGGCGGCAGGGAGTCGGAATGAGCAGTTCTTC; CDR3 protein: CASSPRAAGSRNEQFF
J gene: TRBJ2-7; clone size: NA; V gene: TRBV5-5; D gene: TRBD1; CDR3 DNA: TGTGCCAGCAGCCCAACTGGGACAGGGAACTCCTACGAGCAGTACTTC; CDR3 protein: CASSPTGTGNSYEQYF
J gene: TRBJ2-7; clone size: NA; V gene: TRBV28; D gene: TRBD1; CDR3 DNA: TGTGCCAGCACCATACGGGACAGATCCTACGAGCAGTACTTC; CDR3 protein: CASTIRDRSYEQYF
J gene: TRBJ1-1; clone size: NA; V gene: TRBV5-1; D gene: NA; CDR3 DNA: TGCGCCAGCAGCTTGGTAGGGCAGGATGAAGCTTTCTTT; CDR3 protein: CASSLVGQDEAFF
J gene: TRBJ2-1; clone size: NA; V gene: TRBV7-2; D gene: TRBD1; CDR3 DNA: TGTGCCAGCAGCTACCGCTACAGGGGGAATGAGCAGTTCTTC; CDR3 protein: CASSYRYRGNEQFF
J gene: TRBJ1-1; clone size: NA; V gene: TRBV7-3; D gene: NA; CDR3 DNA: TGTGCCAGCAGCAAACAGGAGAACACTGAAGCTTTTTTT; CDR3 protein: CASSKQENTEAFF
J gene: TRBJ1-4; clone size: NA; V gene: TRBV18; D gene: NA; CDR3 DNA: TGTGCCAGCTCACCTGGGCCTGCAACTAATGAAAAACTGTTTTTT; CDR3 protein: CASSPGPATNEKLFF
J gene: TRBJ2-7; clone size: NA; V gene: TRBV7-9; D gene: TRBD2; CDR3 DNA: TGTGCCAGCAGCCTGGGGGGGGTGCAGAGCGAGCAGTACTTC; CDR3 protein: CASSLGGVQSEQYF
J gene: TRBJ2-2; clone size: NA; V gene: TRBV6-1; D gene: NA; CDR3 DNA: TGTGCCAGCAGTGAAGCCAGGACAATTACGGCCGGGGAGCTGTTTTTT; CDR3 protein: CASSEARTITAGELFF
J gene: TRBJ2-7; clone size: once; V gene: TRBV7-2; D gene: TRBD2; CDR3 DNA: TGTGCCAGCAGCAGTTTAGCGGGGGGGCCGGATCACTACTTC; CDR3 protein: CASSSLAGGPDHYF
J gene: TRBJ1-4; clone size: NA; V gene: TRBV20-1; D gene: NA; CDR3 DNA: TGCAGTGCTAGTTCCTCGACAGGTACGAATGAAAAACTGTTTTTT; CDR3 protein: CSASSSTGTNEKLFF
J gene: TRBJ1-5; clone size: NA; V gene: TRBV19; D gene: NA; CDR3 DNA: TGTGCCAGTAGTGTCCTCGGGGTCGGTCAGCCCCAGCATTTT; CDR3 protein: CASSVLGVGQPQHF
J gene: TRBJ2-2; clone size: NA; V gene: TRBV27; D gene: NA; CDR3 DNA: TGTGCCAGCCGGACGGGAGTCCTGAACACCGGGGAGCTGTTTTTT; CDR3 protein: CASRTGVLNTGELFF
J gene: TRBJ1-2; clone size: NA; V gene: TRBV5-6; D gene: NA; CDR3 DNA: TGTGCCAGCAGCTTGCCCTCCCAGGGTTGGGATGGCTACACCTTC; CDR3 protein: CASSLPSQGWDGYTF
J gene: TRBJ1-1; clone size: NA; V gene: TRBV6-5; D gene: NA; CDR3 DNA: TGTGCCAGCAGTTACGGGGGTTCGGAGACAGGACTTGAAGCTTTCTTT; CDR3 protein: CASSYGGSETGLEAFF
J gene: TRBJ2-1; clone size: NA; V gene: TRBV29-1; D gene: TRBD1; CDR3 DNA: TGCAGCGTGTCCCAGGGGGCTTTTCCCCCGGCCCCAAACTCCTACAATGAGCAGTTCTTC; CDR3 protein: CSVSQGAFPPAPNSYNEQFF
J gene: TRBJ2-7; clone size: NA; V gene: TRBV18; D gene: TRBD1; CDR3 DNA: TGTGCCAGCTCACCCGGACAGGGGACTACCTACGAGCAGTACTTC; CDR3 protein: CASSPGQGTTYEQYF
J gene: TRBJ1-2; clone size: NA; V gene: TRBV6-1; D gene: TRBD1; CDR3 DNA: TGTGCCAGCAGTGAGCAGGGACAGGGTAGCTACACCTTC; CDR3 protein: CASSEQGQGSYTF
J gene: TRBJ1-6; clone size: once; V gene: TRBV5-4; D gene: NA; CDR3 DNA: TGTGCCAGCAGCCGAAGCGGACAGTATAATTCACCCCTCCACTTT; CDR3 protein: CASSRSGQYNSPLHF
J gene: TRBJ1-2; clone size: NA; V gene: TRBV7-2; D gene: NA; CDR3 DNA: TGTGCCAGCAGCTTGGGGACCAACTATGGCTACACCTTC; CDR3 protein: CASSLGTNYGYTF
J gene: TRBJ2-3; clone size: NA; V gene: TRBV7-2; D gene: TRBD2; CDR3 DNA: TGTGCCAGCAGCTTGGTACTAGCGGGGGGTGCAGATACGCAGTATTTT; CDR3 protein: CASSLVLAGGADTQYF
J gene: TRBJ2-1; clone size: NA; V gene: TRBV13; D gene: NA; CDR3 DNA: TGTGCCAGCAGCTTAGGCCGGGCAGCTGGCAACAATGAGCAGTTCTTC; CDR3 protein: CASSLGRAAGNNEQFF
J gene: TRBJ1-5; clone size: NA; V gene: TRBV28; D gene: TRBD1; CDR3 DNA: TGTGCCAGCCGTGGTTGGACAGGGGGCAATCAGCCCCAGCATTTT; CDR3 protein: CASRGWTGGNQPQHF
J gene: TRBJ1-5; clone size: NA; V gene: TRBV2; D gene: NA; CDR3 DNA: TGTGCCAGCAGTGAAGCGCTTAACAGGGCGGGGAATCAGCCCCAGCATTTT; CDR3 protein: CASSEALNRAGNQPQHF
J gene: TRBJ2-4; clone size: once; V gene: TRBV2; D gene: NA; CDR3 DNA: TGTGCCAGCCAGGGAATAGCCAAAAACATTCAGTACTTC; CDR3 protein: CASQGIAKNIQYF
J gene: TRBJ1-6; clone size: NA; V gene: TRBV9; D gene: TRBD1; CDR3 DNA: TGTGCCAGCAGCGACCCCGAGACAGGGGGCCTCCATAGTAATTCACCCCTCCACTTT; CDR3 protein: CASSDPETGGLHSNSPLHF
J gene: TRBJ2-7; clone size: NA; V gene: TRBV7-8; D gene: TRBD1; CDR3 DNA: TGTGCCAGCAGCTTAGTAACAGGGGACGAGCAGTACTTC; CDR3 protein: CASSLVTGDEQYF
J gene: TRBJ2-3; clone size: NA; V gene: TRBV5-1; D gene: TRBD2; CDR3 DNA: TGCGCCAGCAGCTTGGGCGGGAGGGTCACAGATACGCAGTATTTT; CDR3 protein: CASSLGGRVTDTQYF
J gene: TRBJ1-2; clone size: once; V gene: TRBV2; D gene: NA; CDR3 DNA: TGTGCCAGCAGTCCTGACACGTACTATGGCTACACCTTC; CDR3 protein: CASSPDTYYGYTF
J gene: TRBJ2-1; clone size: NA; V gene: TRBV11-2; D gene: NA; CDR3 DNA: TGTGCCAGCAGCTCGGACTTACACAATGAGCAGTTCTTC; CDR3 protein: CASSSDLHNEQFF
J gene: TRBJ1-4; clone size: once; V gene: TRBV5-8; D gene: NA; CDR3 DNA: TGTGCCAGCAGCATCGGGACGCGGAATGAAAAACTGTTTTTT; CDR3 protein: CASSIGTRNEKLFF
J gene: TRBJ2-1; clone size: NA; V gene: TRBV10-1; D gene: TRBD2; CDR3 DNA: TGCGCCAGCACCGGGACTAGCGGGAGTAATGAGCAGTTCTTC; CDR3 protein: CASTGTSGSNEQFF
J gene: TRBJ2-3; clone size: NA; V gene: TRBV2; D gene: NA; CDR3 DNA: TGTGCCAGCAATCCGGGACATCCGACCGATACGCAGTATTTT; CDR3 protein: CASNPGHPTDTQYF
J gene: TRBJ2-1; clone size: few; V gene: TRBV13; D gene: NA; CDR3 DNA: TGTGCCAGCAGCTTAGGTGGGGGAGAGCAGTTCTTC; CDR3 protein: CASSLGGGEQFF
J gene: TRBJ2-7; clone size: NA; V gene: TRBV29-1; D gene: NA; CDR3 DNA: TGCAGCGTTGGTTCTGGGAAGGACTACGAGCAGTACTTC; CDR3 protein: CSVGSGKDYEQYF
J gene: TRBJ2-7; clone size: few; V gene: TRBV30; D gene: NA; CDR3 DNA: TGTGCCTGGAGCATGGGCTCCTACGAGCAGTACTTC; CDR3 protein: CAWSMGSYEQYF
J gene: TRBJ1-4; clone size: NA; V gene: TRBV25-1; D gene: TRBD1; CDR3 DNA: TGTGCCAGCAGTGTACCGGGACAGGGTCTTGAAAAACTGTTTTTT; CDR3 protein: CASSVPGQGLEKLFF
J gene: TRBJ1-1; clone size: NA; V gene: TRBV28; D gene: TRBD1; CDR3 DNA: TGTGCCAGCAGTTTATCAGGCAGGGGGAGGACTGAAGCTTTCTTT; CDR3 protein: CASSLSGRGRTEAFF
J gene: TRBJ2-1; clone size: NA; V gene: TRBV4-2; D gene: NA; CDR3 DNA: TGTGCCAGCAGCCAAGAACCTAGCCCCACCTACAATGAGCAGTTCTTC; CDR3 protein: CASSQEPSPTYNEQFF
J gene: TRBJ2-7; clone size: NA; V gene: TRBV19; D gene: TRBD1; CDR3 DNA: TGTGCCAGTAGTAGGAGAACCGGGACAGCCTACGAGCAGTACTTC; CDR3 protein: CASSRRTGTAYEQYF
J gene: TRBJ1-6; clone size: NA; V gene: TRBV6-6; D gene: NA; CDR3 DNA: TGTGCCAGCAGCCCCGGTGGAGGGAGAACGGATTCACCCCTCCACTTT; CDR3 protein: CASSPGGGRTDSPLHF
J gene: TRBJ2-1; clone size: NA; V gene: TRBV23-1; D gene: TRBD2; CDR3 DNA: TGCGCCAGCAGTCAAGCGGGACTAGCGGGCTCCTACAATGAGCAGTTCTTC; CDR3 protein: CASSQAGLAGSYNEQFF
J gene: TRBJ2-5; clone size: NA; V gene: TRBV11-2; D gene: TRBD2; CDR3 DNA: TGTGCCAGCAGCTTTGCCCCTTGGAGCGGGGTGGAGACCCAGTACTTC; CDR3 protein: CASSFAPWSGVETQYF